These T cell receptor beta chains were read from a single sample in a study of T-cell reconstitution after alpha-beta-depleted transplantation in children. TCRdb reanalysed the PCR reads using MiXCR and keeps one entry per CDR3 protein. The repertoire consists of 500,000 to 600,000 distinct CDR3 sequences, with about 17% occurring once and the leading ten covering 2.5% to 3.5%. This specimen consisted of PBMCs from the stem cell graft donor, obtained from the stem cell graft. These receptors originate from a human donor who donated a stem cell graft to a child with acute lymphoblastic leukemia. Both conserved end residues are part of each CDR3. D genes are given only for firm matches. Size is stated for part of the rows, as once, few or many counts, or as a class when the clone is expanded.

clone size	V gene	J gene	D gene	CDR3 DNA	CDR3 protein
few	TRBV20-1	TRBJ2-3	NA	TGCAGTGCTAGAGATTTAAGGGGCACAGATACGCAGTATTTT	CSARDLRGTDTQYF
NA	TRBV5-1	TRBJ1-2	NA	TGCGCCAGCAGTTCACACGGCGGGGAACTTCATTCTGGCTACACCTTC	CASSSHGGELHSGYTF
NA	TRBV12-3/TRBV12-4	TRBJ2-3	TRBD2	TGTGCCAGCAGTTTAATGGCGGGAGGGCCAGATACGCAGTATTTT	CASSLMAGGPDTQYF
few	TRBV20-1	TRBJ2-3	NA	TGCAGTGCTAGAGAATCGGGACGCCGCACAGATACGCAGTATTTT	CSARESGRRTDTQYF
NA	TRBV10-2	TRBJ2-3	TRBD2	TGCGCCAGCAGATCCGGGACTAGCGGGAGTGCTGGGACAGATACGCAGTATTTT	CASRSGTSGSAGTDTQYF
NA	TRBV24-1	TRBJ2-3	TRBD2	TGTGCCACTCGGACTAGCGGATCCACAGATACGCAGTATTTT	CATRTSGSTDTQYF
few	TRBV4-2	TRBJ2-7	NA	TGTGCCAGCAGCCCCGCCTTCTACGATGTGGGCGAGCAGTACTTC	CASSPAFYDVGEQYF
once	TRBV13	TRBJ2-4	TRBD2	TGTGCCAGCAGCTTAGGGACTAGCGGGAGGAGAGCCAAAAACATTCAGTACTTC	CASSLGTSGRRAKNIQYF
NA	TRBV6-5	TRBJ2-7	TRBD2	TGTGCCAGCAGTATACTAGCGGGGTCCTACGAGCAGTACTTC	CASSILAGSYEQYF
NA	TRBV11-1	TRBJ2-6	TRBD1	TGTGCCAGCAGCGGTAGCCGGGACAGGGGAGGTGGGGCCAACGTCCTGACTTTC	CASSGSRDRGGGANVLTF
few	TRBV7-8	TRBJ2-5	NA	TGTGCCAGCAGCCCCACTACCGGCGCGATACCCCTCGCGGAGACCCAGTACTTC	CASSPTTGAIPLAETQYF
NA	TRBV7-8	TRBJ2-3	TRBD2	TGTGCCAGCAGCTTTACTAGCGGGAGAGGCCCAGATACGCAGTATTTT	CASSFTSGRGPDTQYF
NA	TRBV27	TRBJ2-3	TRBD1	TGTGCCAGCAGTGGAAAGACAGGGCCCGGGGGCACAGATACGCAGTATTTT	CASSGKTGPGGTDTQYF
many	TRBV12-3/TRBV12-4	TRBJ2-3	TRBD2	TGTGCCAGCAGTATACCTAGCGGCACAGTGGGCACAGATACGCAGTATTTT	CASSIPSGTVGTDTQYF
few	TRBV4-1	TRBJ1-1	TRBD1	TGCGCCAGCAGCCAGGCCGAACAGGGGTGGATTGGTCGGACTGAAGCTTTCTTT	CASSQAEQGWIGRTEAFF
few	TRBV7-8	TRBJ2-3	TRBD1	TGTGCCAGCAGCTTAAGGACAGGGGCTAGCACAGATACGCAGTATTTT	CASSLRTGASTDTQYF
few	TRBV12-3/TRBV12-4	TRBJ1-4	NA	TGTGCCAGCAGTTTTGCAGACAACAATGAAAAACTGTTTTTT	CASSFADNNEKLFF
NA	TRBV11-2	TRBJ2-1	NA	TGTGCCAGCAGCTTAGATCCCCCAGCGCATGAGCAGTTCTTC	CASSLDPPAHEQFF
NA	TRBV6-5	TRBJ1-4	NA	TGTGCCAGCAGTTACGGTGGCAGCCGTAATGAAAAACTGTTTTTT	CASSYGGSRNEKLFF
few	TRBV7-3	TRBJ2-1	NA	TGTGCCAGCAGCTTAGGACGGATGGAGAGGAATGAGCAGTTCTTC	CASSLGRMERNEQFF
NA	TRBV18	TRBJ2-1	TRBD2	TGTGCCAGCTCACTGGGACTAGCGAAGTACAATGAGCAGTTCTTC	CASSLGLAKYNEQFF
NA	TRBV7-9	TRBJ2-7	NA	TGTGCCAGCAGCTTAAGAGAGACAGATCAGCAGTACTTC	CASSLRETDQQYF
NA	TRBV10-3	TRBJ2-3	NA	TGTGCCATCAGTGGGGGCGGGGCGGGCACAGATACGCAGTATTTT	CAISGGGAGTDTQYF
NA	TRBV20-1	TRBJ2-1	TRBD2	TGCAGTGCTGCCAGCGGGACCCACAATGAGCAGTTCTTC	CSAASGTHNEQFF
NA	TRBV19	TRBJ1-1	TRBD1	TGTGCCAGTAAATTACAGGGGCAGAACACTGAAGCTTTCTTT	CASKLQGQNTEAFF
few	TRBV7-6	TRBJ1-1	NA	TGTGCCAGCAGCTTAGAAGCAGGGGTAGTGCCTGAAGCTTTCTTT	CASSLEAGVVPEAFF
NA	TRBV7-9	TRBJ2-5	TRBD2	TGTGCCAGCAGCTTAGTCCTAGCGGGGACCCAGTACTTC	CASSLVLAGTQYF
NA	TRBV5-1	TRBJ2-7	NA	TGCGCCAGCAGCTGGACCCAGGGGACCTACGAGCAGTACTTC	CASSWTQGTYEQYF
NA	TRBV4-2	TRBJ2-1	TRBD1	TGTGCCAGCAGCGGGCGAAGGGGACAGGGAGTCGATAATGAGCAGTTCTTC	CASSGRRGQGVDNEQFF
NA	TRBV6-5	TRBJ2-1	NA	TGTGCCAGCAGTTACTCTGCAGGGAGGAGGCCCACCTACAATGAGCAGTTCTTC	CASSYSAGRRPTYNEQFF
NA	TRBV27	TRBJ2-5	NA	TGTGCCAGCAGGAGGGGGACGGAGGAGACCCAGTACTTC	CASRRGTEETQYF
NA	TRBV11-2	TRBJ2-1	NA	TGTGCCAGCATCCTAACCCTAGGGAATGAGCAGTTCTTC	CASILTLGNEQFF
NA	TRBV7-3	TRBJ1-5	NA	TGTGCCAGCAGCTTAACGGGGGCGAGCAATCAGCCCCAGCATTTT	CASSLTGASNQPQHF
NA	TRBV12-3/TRBV12-4	TRBJ2-6	NA	TGTGCCAGCAGTTTGGTTGGCCCGGACGGGGCCAACGTCCTGACTTTC	CASSLVGPDGANVLTF